These 30 T cell receptor beta chains were sequenced from one sample in a study of T cell repertoires in cytomegalovirus infection. TCRdb reprocessed the reads with MiXCR, giving one entry per CDR3 protein. This table holds approximately 200,000 distinct CDR3 sequences, 28% found once. What was sequenced was PBMCs. Source of these receptors: a human donor in good health (CMV status not recorded). Some clones in this sample may be carry-over from other donors' samples.

CDR3 sequence: CAISVGGETSYEQYF. The CDR3 nucleotides read TGTGCCATCAGTGTTGGCGGGGAAACGTCCTACGAGCAGTACTTC. V is TRBV10-3 and J is TRBJ2-7, with a weak D call TRBD2 (6 bases). The CDR3 totals 15 residues. CDR1 ENHRY and CDR2 SYGVKD come from the germline V gene. Trimming left V 4 bases short and J 1 base short, with 14 bases between.

The chain recombines TRBV4-1 with TRBJ1-1; no clear D gene. V was cut by 2 bases and J by 0 bases, with 7 bases left in between. Germline V gene sequence: CDR1 MGHRA, CDR2 YSYEKL. The CDR3 length is 14 residues. The CDR3 spells CASSQSRMNTEAFF. The CDR3 DNA is TGCGCCAGCAGCCAAAGTCGGATGAACACTGAAGCTTTCTTT.

The table lists this clonotype with a few counts. The V call is TRBV2, the J call TRBJ1-2; possibly TRBD1 for D (5 bases). The CDR3 is 14 amino acids. V lost 7 bases and J lost 2, with 14 bases in between. From germline, CDR1 is SNHLY and CDR2 FYNNEI. CDR3 loop: CASKEQVANYGYTF. The CDR3 nucleotides read TGTGCCAGCAAGGAACAGGTGGCCAACTATGGCTACACCTTC.

V usage is TRBV5-1 and J usage is TRBJ1-2, with TRBD1 identical over 7 bases. Germline trimming cut 5 bases from V and 2 bases from J; bases unmatched to any gene: 15. This CDR3 contains 17 residues. Germline values: CDR1 SGHRS, CDR2 YFSETQ. The CDR3 DNA sequence: TGCGCCAGCAGGATAACGGCGGGCGCAGGGGGAAACTATGGCTACACCTTC. Protein: CASRITAGAGGNYGYTF.

The chain links TRBV7-9 to TRBJ2-3; no firm D call. V lost 7 bases, J lost 6 bases, and 11 bases lay in between. CDR3 length: 12 amino acids. Germline V gene sequence: CDR1 SEHNR, CDR2 FQNEAQ (reference sequence). CDR3 nucleotides: TGTGCCAGCACCCTCAAGGCGGATACGCAGTATTTT. Its protein product is CASTLKADTQYF.

The rearrangement uses TRBV11-2 and TRBJ2-7; D is uncertain. Between the trimmed V and J ends, which lost 8 bases and 4 bases, there was a span of 6 bases. CDR3 length equals 10 residues. The germline CDR1 and CDR2 sequences are SGHAT and FQNNGV. The CDR3 protein is CASRQYEQYF. The CDR3 DNA reads as TGTGCCAGCCGGCAATACGAGCAGTACTTC.

The V call is TRBV7-9, the J call TRBJ1-6; TRBD1 aligns across 8 bases. CDR1 is SEHNR and CDR2 is FQNEAQ in the germline V gene (reference sequence). The ends lost 4 bases at V and 5 bases at J; junction bases unmatched: 10. The CDR3 extends over 17 amino acids. The CDR3 DNA reads TGTGCCAGCAGCTCCGCCGGGACAGGTCTTGATAATTCACCCCTCCACTTT. Protein product: CASSSAGTGLDNSPLHF.

This clonotype was seen a few times. The chain joins TRBV12-3 or TRBV12-4 to TRBJ2-2, with D possibly being TRBD2 (5 bases). The CDR3 spans 12 residues. With 7 bases removed from V and 6 bases from J, the gap between germline ends came to 9 bases. CDR3: CASNRGAGELFF. CDR3 nucleotide sequence: TGTGCCAGCAATCGGGGAGCCGGGGAGCTGTTTTTT.

The V gene is TRBV6-1, the J gene TRBJ2-3; TRBD1 might be the D (6 bases). From germline, CDR1 is MNHNS and CDR2 SASEGT. The ends were cut back, 8 bases at V and 0 bases at J, with 12 bases in the middle. The CDR3 extends over 14 amino acids. The CDR3 DNA is TGTGCCAGCCAGAGGGGGATCAGCACAGATACGCAGTATTTT. Amino acids: CASQRGISTDTQYF.

V is TRBV29-1 and J is TRBJ2-1; a possible D gene is TRBD2 (6 bases). The germline V and J ends were trimmed by 5 bases and 8 bases, with 16 bases remaining between them. Germline-derived CDR1 and CDR2 are SQVTM and ANQGSEA. This CDR3 has 13 residues. The CDR3 region is CSVQGGGSHEQFF. CDR3 bases: TGCAGCGTTCAAGGTGGGGGGAGCCATGAGCAGTTCTTC.

The CDR3 coding sequence is TGTGCCAGCAGCTTATTGGGGAGGACTGAAGCTTTCTTT. It encodes CASSLLGRTEAFF. The genes are TRBV7-9 and TRBJ1-1; the D is unclear. Trimming shortened V by 2 bases and J by 5 bases, and 9 bases separated the two germline ends. CDR3 size: 13 residues. Germline CDR1 is SEHNR and CDR2 is FQNEAQ (reference sequence).

The chain has TRBV19 and TRBJ2-1, with D possibly being TRBD1 (6 bases). Germline loops: CDR1 LNHDA, CDR2 SQIVND (reference sequence). The CDR3 is 15 residues long. V lost 5 bases, J lost 1 base, and 12 bases lay in between. The CDR3 reads CASSLQGTSYNEQFF. CDR3 bases: TGTGCCAGTAGTTTACAGGGTACTTCCTACAATGAGCAGTTCTTC.

This clonotype was detected only a few times. The chain couples TRBV19 to TRBJ2-5; possible D gene TRBD2, 6 bases. CDR1 and CDR2 from the germline V gene are LNHDA and SQIVND (reference sequence). Trimming shortened V by 2 bases and J by 5 bases, and 9 bases separated the two germline ends. This CDR3 contains 13 residues. The CDR3 DNA reads TGTGCCAGTAGTATACCTGGGGGGGAGACCCAGTACTTC. Its translation: CASSIPGGETQYF.

The gene calls are TRBV20-1 and TRBJ2-1, with D perhaps TRBD2 (6 bases). V was shortened by 6 bases and J by 5 bases, with 17 bases between the two germline ends. Germline V lookup: CDR1 DFQATT, CDR2 SNEGSKA (reference sequence). The CDR3 spans 14 residues. The CDR3, as DNA: TGCAGTGCCATTGGGCTAGCGAGCAACAATGAGCAGTTCTTC. Its translation: CSAIGLASNNEQFF.

This clonotype was observed a handful of times. The chain employs TRBV20-1 and TRBJ1-2; D perhaps matches TRBD1 (5 bases). The length of the CDR3 is 14 residues. In germline, CDR1 is DFQATT, CDR2 SNEGSKA (reference sequence). V lost 3 bases and J lost 1, with 12 bases in between. CDR3 loop: CSASWTSNNYGYTF. DNA for the CDR3: TGCAGTGCTAGTTGGACATCCAATAACTATGGCTACACCTTC.

This chain connects TRBV7-2 to TRBJ1-5, with TRBD1 as a possible D gene (6 bases). The germline gives CDR1 SGHTA, CDR2 FQGNSA. The CDR3 spans 15 residues. The V and J ends lost 2 bases and 6 bases respectively, with 14 bases between them. CDR3 loop: CASSLLRGAGQPQHF. CDR3 bases: TGTGCCAGCAGCTTACTACGGGGGGCCGGTCAGCCCCAGCATTTT.

The V and J genes are TRBV2 and TRBJ2-5, with D unclear. The CDR3 extends over 12 amino acids. V lost 9 bases to trimming and J lost 6 bases, with 14 bases between them. CDR1 SNHLY and CDR2 FYNNEI come from the germline V gene. CDR3 loop: CARGLNEKTQYF. The CDR3 bases are TGTGCCAGGGGCCTGAACGAGAAGACCCAGTACTTC. Full variable domain (missing parts from reference TRBV2 and TRBJ2-5): EPEVTQTPSHQVTQMGQEVILRCVPISNHLYFYWYRQILGQKVEFLVSFYNNEISEKSEIFDDQFSVERPDGSNFTLKIRSTKLEDSAMYFCARGLNEKTQYFGPGTRLLVL.

This chain joins TRBV19 and TRBJ2-4; TRBD2 aligns across 7 bases. Germline CDR1 and CDR2: LNHDA and SQIVND (reference sequence). There are 12 residues in the CDR3. The ends lost 6 bases at V and 9 bases at J; junction bases unmatched: 5. The CDR3: CASRSREGIQYF. The CDR3 DNA sequence: TGTGCCAGTAGGTCAAGGGAGGGCATTCAGTACTTC.

This clonotype has only a few counts. This chain joins TRBV19 and TRBJ1-1; no reliable D call. V lost 6 bases and J lost 5, with 22 bases in between. The CDR3 extends over 16 amino acids. Germline V gives CDR1 LNHDA, CDR2 SQIVND (reference sequence). DNA for the CDR3: TGTGCCAGTAGCCCCTGGACCGTTTTTCAAGGGACTGAAGCTTTCTTT. This gives the protein CASSPWTVFQGTEAFF.

This sequence joins TRBV6-6 and TRBJ1-4; TRBD1 matches 7 bases. The junction had 17 bases not matched to a gene; V was cut back by 4 bases and J by 12 bases. CDR3 length: 16 residues. Germline assignment: CDR1 MNHNY and CDR2 SVGAGI (reference sequence). The CDR3 sequence is CASSFTPGQRRKELFF. The DNA for the CDR3 is TGTGCCAGCAGTTTCACGCCGGGACAGCGTAGGAAAGAACTGTTTTTT.

The V and J genes are TRBV20-1 and TRBJ2-5; the match to TRBD1 covers 8 bases. The J segment lost 7 bases and the V segment lost 3 bases, leaving 4 bases of the junction unmatched. CDR3 length: 12 residues. Per the germline V gene, CDR1 is DFQATT and CDR2 is SNEGSKA (reference sequence). This CDR3 is CSARDRAATQYF. CDR3 in DNA: TGCAGTGCTAGGGACAGGGCAGCGACCCAGTACTTC.

This clonotype occurred a few times. The J gene is TRBJ1-1, the V gene TRBV6-1, with D possibly matching TRBD1 (6 bases). The CDR3 has 14 residues. V was cut by 6 bases and J by 0 bases, with 11 bases left in between. The germline V gene encodes CDR1 MNHNS and CDR2 SASEGT. CDR3 region: CASRTTGLNTEAFF. The CDR3 bases are TGTGCCAGCAGGACGACAGGCTTGAACACTGAAGCTTTCTTT.

There are many counts of this clonotype. The DNA of the CDR3 is TGTGCCAGCAGCCCCGAACTAGCGGCCGTTAGCGATGAGCAGTTCTTC. Amino acids: CASSPELAAVSDEQFF. V gene TRBV7-2 combines with J gene TRBJ2-1; 8 nucleotides agree with TRBD2. The length of the CDR3 is 16 residues. Germline CDR1 is SGHTA and CDR2 is FQGNSA. Trimming took 5 bases from V and 8 from J; bases not matched to a gene: 14.

There are many counts of this clonotype. CDR3: CASSQTDRETEAFF. CDR3 bases: TGTGCCAGCAGCCAGACGGACAGGGAAACTGAAGCTTTCTTT. The gene calls are TRBV7-4 and TRBJ1-1, with 8 bases aligning to TRBD1. V gave up 5 bases and J gave up 5 bases; unmatched junction bases: 7. CDR1 SGHVT and CDR2 SQSDAQ come from the germline V gene. The CDR3 covers 14 residues.

This clonotype was seen a few times. This chain uses TRBV7-2 with TRBJ1-1; D gene unclear. The CDR3 spans 12 residues. Germline CDR1 and CDR2: SGHTA and FQGNSA. With 5 bases removed from V and 11 bases from J, the gap between germline ends came to 15 bases. The CDR3 DNA sequence: TGTGCCAGCAGCCTTGACACCCGTTGGGCTTTCTTT. Its translation is CASSLDTRWAFF.

This clonotype was seen a handful of times. This chain joins TRBV6-5 and TRBJ2-3; 9 bases are shared with TRBD1. Trimming at V came to 4 bases and at J to 2 bases, leaving 13 bases not matched to a gene. The CDR3 extends over 18 amino acids. CDR1 MNHEY and CDR2 SVGAGI come from the germline V gene. The chain's CDR3 is CASSSTAGQGFNTDTQYF. The CDR3 region has the DNA TGTGCCAGCAGTTCGACCGCGGGACAGGGTTTCAACACAGATACGCAGTATTTT.

The chain couples TRBV20-1 to TRBJ1-3, with D hard to call. The germline gives CDR1 DFQATT, CDR2 SNEGSKA (reference sequence). The CDR3 totals 17 residues. Trimming left V 1 base short and J 1 base short, with 17 bases between. Here the CDR3 DNA reads TGCAGTGCTAGAGGCTCTTGGTTAGGCTTGTCTGGAAACACCATATATTTT. This translates into CSARGSWLGLSGNTIYF.

This clonotype was observed at least ten times. The chain links TRBV14 to TRBJ2-1; D might be TRBD1 (6 bases). Trimming shortened V by 0 bases and J by 8 bases, and 11 bases separated the two germline ends. Germline-derived CDR1 and CDR2 are SGHDN and FVKESK. This CDR3 has 14 amino acids. The CDR3 sequence is CASSQEAGVDEQFF. The CDR3 region has the DNA TGTGCCAGCAGCCAAGAAGCAGGGGTGGATGAGCAGTTCTTC.

This clonotype was observed a handful of times. The V gene is TRBV25-1, the J gene TRBJ1-1, with 8 bases matching TRBD1. J lost 4 bases, V lost 4 bases, and 8 bases had no gene match. The CDR3 contains 15 residues. Looked up from germline, CDR1 is MGHDK and CDR2 is SYGVNS. CDR3 nucleotide sequence: TGTGCCAGCAGTGGGAAGACAGGGGAAGGCACTGAAGCTTTCTTT. Protein: CASSGKTGEGTEAFF.

This rearrangement joins TRBV5-6 to TRBJ2-4, with TRBD2 identical over 8 bases. After removal of 7 bases from V and 3 bases from J, the junction contained 6 bases not matched to a gene. Germline CDR1 is SGHDT and CDR2 is YYEEEE. The CDR3 has 14 residues. The DNA of the CDR3 is TGTGCCAGCCAACCGGGAGGGGGCAAAAACATTCAGTACTTC. The encoded protein is CASQPGGGKNIQYF.